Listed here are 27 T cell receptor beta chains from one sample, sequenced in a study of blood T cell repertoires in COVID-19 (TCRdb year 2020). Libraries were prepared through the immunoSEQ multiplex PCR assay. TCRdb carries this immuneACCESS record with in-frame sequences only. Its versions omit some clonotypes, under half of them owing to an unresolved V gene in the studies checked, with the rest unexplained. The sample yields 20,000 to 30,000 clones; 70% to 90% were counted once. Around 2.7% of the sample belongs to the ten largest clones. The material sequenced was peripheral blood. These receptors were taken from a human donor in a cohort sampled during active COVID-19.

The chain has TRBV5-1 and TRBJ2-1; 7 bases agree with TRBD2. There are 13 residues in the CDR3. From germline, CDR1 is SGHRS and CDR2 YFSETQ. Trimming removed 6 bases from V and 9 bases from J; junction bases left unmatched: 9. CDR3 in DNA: TGCGCCAGCACCAAGGTCGGGGAGGGTGAGCAGTTCTTC. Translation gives CASTKVGEGEQFF.

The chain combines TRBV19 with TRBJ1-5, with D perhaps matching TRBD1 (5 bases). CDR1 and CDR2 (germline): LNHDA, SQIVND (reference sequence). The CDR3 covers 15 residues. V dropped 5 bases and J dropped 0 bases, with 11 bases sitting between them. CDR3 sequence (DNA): TGTGCCAGTAGTGAGGAGGGGTTTAGCAATCAGCCCCAGCATTTT. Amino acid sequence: CASSEEGFSNQPQHF.

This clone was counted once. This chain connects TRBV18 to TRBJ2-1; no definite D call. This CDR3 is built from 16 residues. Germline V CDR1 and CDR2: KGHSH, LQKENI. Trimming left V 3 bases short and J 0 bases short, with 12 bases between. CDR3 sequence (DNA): TGTGCCAGCTCACCCTCCCGACAAAGCTCCTACAATGAGCAGTTCTTC. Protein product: CASSPSRQSSYNEQFF.

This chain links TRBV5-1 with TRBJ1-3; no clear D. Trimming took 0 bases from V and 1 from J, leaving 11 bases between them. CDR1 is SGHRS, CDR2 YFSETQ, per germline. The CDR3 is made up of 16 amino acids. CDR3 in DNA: TGCGCCAGCAGCTTGGGGCAGGTCACTTCTGGAAACACCATATATTTT. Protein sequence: CASSLGQVTSGNTIYF.

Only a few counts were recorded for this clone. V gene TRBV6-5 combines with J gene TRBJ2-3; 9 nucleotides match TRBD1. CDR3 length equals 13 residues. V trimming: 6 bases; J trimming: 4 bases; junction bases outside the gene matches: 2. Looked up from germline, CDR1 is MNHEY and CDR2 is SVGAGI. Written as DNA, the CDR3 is TGTGCCAGCAGGACAGGGGGAGCAGATACGCAGTATTTT. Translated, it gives CASRTGGADTQYF.

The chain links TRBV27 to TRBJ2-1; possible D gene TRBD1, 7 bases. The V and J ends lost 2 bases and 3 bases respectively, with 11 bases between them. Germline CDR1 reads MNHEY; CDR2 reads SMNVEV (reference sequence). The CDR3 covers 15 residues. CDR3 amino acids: CASSLGGGIYNEQFF. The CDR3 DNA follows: TGTGCCAGCAGTTTAGGAGGGGGCATCTACAATGAGCAGTTCTTC.

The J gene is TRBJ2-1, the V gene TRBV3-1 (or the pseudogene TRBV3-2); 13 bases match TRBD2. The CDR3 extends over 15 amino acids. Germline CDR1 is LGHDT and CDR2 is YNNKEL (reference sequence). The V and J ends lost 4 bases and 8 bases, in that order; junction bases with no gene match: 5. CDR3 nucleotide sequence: TGTGCCAGCAGCCCGAGACTAGCGGGAGGCGATGAGCAGTTCTTC. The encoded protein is CASSPRLAGGDEQFF.

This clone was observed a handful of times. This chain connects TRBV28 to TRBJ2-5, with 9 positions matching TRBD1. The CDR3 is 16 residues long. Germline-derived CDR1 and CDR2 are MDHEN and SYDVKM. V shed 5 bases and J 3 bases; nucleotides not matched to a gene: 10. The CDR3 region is CASSNGQGNWKETQYF. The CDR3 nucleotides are TGTGCCAGCAGTAACGGACAGGGGAATTGGAAAGAGACCCAGTACTTC.

The CDR3 loop is CASRPGGGGNIQYF. The DNA of the CDR3 is TGTGCCAGCAGGCCCGGGGGCGGGGGAAACATTCAGTACTTC. The chain employs TRBV6-6 and TRBJ2-4, with a weak D call TRBD2 (7 bases). Germline V lookup: CDR1 MNHNY, CDR2 SVGAGI (reference sequence). The CDR3 is 14 residues long. Trimming shortened V by 6 bases and J by 6 bases, and 15 bases separated the two germline ends.

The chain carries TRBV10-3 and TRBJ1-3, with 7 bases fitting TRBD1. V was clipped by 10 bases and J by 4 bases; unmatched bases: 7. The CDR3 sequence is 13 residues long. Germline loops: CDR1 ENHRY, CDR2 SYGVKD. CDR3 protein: CATRQGWGNTIYF. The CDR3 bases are TGTGCCACAAGACAGGGTTGGGGAAACACCATATATTTT.

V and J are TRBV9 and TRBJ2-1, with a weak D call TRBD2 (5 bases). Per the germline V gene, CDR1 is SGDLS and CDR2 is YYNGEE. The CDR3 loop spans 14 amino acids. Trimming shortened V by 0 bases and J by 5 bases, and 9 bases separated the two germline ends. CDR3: CASSVDSGHNEQFF. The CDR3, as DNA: TGTGCCAGCAGCGTAGACAGCGGTCACAATGAGCAGTTCTTC.

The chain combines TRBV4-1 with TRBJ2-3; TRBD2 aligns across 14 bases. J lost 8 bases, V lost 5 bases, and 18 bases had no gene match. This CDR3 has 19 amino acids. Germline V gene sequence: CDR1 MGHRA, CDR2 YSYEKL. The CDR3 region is CASSASGTSGSAWVGTQYF. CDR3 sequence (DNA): TGCGCCAGCAGCGCCTCCGGGACTAGCGGGAGTGCATGGGTGGGTACGCAGTATTTT.

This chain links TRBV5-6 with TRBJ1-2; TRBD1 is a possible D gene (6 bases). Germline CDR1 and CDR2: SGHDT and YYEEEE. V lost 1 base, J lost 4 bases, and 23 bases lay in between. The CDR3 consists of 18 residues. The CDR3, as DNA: TGTGCCAGCAGCTTGTTGAGTAGGTCAGGGGTCGGAGGCTATGGCTACACCTTC. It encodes CASSLLSRSGVGGYGYTF.

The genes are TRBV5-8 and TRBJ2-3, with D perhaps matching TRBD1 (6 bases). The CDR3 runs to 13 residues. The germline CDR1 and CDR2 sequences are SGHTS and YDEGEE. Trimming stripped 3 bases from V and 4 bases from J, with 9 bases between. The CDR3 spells CASSSRQADTQYF. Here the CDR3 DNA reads TGTGCCAGCAGCTCCAGACAGGCAGATACGCAGTATTTT.

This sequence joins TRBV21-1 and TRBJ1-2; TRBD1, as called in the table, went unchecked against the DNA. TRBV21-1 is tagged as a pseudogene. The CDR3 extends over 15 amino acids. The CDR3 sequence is CASSKVWRTENGYTF. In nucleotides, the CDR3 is TGTGCCAGCAGCAAAGTCTGGCGGACAGAAAATGGCTACACCTTC.

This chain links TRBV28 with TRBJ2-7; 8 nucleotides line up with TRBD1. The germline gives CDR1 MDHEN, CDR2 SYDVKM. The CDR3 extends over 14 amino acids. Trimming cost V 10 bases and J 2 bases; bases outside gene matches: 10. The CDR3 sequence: CATDRDAPPYEQYF. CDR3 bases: TGTGCCACGGACAGGGATGCACCCCCCTACGAGCAGTACTTC.

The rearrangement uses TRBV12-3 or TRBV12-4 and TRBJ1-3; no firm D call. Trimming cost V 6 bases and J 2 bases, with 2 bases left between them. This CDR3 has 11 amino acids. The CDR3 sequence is CASSTGNTIYF. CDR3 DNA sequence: TGTGCCAGCAGCACTGGAAACACCATATATTTT.

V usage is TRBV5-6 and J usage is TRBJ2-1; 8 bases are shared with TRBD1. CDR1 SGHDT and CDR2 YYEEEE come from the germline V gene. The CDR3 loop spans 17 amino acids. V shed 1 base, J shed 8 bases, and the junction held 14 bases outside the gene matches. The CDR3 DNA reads TGTGCCAGCAGCTTGTTCCCTCCGGGACAGGTGTGGGATGAGCAGTTCTTC. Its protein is CASSLFPPGQVWDEQFF. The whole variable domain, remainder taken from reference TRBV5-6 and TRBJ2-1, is DAGVTQSPTHLIKTRGQQVTLRCSPKSGHDTVSWYQQALGQGPQFIFQYYEEEERQRGNFPDRFSGHQFPNYSSELNVNALLLGDSALYLCASSLFPPGQVWDEQFFGPGTRLTVL.

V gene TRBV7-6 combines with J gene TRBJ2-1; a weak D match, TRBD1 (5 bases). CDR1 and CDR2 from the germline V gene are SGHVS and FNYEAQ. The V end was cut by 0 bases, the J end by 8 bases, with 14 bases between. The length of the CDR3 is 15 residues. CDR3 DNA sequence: TGTGCCAGCAGCTTAGCTGACCGCAAAGGGGATGAGCAGTTCTTC. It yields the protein CASSLADRKGDEQFF.

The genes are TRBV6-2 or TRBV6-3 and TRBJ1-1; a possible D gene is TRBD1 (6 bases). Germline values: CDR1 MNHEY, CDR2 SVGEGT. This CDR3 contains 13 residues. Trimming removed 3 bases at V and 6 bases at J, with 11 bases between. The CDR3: CASSYRGAAEAFF. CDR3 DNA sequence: TGTGCCAGCAGTTATCGGGGGGCCGCTGAAGCTTTCTTT.

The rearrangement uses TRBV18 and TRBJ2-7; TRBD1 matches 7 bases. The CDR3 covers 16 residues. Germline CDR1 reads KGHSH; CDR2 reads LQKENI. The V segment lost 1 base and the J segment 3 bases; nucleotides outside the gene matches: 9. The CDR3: CASSPRAGTEYYEQYF. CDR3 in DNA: TGTGCCAGCTCACCACGAGCCGGGACAGAGTACTACGAGCAGTACTTC. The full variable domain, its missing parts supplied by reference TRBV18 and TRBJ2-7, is NAGVMQNPRHLVRRRGQEARLRCSPMKGHSHVYWYRQLPEEGLKFMVYLQKENIIDESGMPKERFSAEFPKEGPSILRIQQVVRGDSAAYFCASSPRAGTEYYEQYFGPGTRLTVT.

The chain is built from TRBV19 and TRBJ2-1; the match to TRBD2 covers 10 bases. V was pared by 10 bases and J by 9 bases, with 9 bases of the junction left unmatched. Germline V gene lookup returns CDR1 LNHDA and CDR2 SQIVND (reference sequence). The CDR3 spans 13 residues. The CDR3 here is CATSLAGAGEQFF. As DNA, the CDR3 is TGTGCCACCTCTCTAGCGGGAGCCGGTGAGCAGTTCTTC.

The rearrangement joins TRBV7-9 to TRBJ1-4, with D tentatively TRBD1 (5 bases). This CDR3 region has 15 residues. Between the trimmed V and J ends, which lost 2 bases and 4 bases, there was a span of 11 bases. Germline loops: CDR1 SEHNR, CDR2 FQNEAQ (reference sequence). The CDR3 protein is CASSLKQAFNEKLFF. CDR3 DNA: TGTGCCAGCAGCTTAAAACAGGCTTTTAATGAAAAACTGTTTTTT.

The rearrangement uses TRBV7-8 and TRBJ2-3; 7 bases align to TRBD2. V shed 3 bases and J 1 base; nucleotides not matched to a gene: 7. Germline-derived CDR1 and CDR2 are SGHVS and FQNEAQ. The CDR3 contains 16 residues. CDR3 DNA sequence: TGTGCCAGCAGCTTGGGGCTAGCGGAGGGCACAGATACGCAGTATTTT. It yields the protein CASSLGLAEGTDTQYF. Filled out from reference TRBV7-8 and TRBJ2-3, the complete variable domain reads GAGVSQSPRYKVAKRGQDVALRCDPISGHVSLFWYQQALGQGPEFLTYFQNEAQLDKSGLPSDRFFAERPEGSVSTLKIQRTQQEDSAVYLCASSLGLAEGTDTQYFGPGTRLTVL.

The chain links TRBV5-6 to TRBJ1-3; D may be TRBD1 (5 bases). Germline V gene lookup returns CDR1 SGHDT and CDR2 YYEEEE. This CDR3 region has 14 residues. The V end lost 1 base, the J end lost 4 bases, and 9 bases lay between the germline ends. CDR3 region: CASSLTGAGNTIYF. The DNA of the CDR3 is TGTGCCAGCAGCTTGACAGGCGCAGGAAACACCATATATTTT.

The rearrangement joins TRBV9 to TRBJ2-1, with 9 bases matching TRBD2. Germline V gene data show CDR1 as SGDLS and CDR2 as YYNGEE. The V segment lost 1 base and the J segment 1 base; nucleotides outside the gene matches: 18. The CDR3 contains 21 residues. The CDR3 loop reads CASSVTRRLAGLGGSYNEQFF. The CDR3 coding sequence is TGTGCCAGCAGCGTAACGCGTCGGCTAGCGGGGCTGGGGGGATCCTACAATGAGCAGTTCTTC.

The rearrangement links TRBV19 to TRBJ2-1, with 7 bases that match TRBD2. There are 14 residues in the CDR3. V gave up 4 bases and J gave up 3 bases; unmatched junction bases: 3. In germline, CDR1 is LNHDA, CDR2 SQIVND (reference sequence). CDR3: CASSTLAIYNEQFF. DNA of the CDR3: TGTGCCAGTAGTACACTAGCGATCTACAATGAGCAGTTCTTC.